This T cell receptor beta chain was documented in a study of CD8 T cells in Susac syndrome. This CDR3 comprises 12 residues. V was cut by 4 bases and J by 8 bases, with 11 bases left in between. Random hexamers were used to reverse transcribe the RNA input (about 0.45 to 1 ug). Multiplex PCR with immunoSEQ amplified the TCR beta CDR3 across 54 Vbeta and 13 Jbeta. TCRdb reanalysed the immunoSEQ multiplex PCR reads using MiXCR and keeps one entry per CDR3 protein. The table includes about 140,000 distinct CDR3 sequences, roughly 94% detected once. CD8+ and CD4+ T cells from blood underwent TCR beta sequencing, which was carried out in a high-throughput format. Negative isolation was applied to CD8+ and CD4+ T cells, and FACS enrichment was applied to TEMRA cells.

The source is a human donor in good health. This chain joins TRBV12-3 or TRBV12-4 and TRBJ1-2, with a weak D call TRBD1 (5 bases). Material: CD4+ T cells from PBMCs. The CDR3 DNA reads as TGTGCCAGCAGTTGGGGGGAGACGGGCTACACCTTC. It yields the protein CASSWGETGYTF.